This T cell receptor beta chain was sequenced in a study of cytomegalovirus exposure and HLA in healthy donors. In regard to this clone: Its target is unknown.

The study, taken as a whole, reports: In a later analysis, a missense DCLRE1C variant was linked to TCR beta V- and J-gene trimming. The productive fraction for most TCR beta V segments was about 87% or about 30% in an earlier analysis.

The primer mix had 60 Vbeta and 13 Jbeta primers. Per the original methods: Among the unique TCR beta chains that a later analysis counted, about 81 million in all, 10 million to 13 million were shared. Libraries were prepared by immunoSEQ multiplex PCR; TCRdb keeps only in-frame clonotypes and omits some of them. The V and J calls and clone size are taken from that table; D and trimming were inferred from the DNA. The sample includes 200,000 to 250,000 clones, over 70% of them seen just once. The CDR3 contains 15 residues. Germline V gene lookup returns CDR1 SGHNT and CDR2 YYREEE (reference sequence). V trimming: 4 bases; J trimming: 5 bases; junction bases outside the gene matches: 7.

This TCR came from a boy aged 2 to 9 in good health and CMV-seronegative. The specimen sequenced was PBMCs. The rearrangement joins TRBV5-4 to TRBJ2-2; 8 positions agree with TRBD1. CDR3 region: CASSQDRAGTGELFF. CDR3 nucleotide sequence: TGTGCCAGCAGCCAGGACAGGGCGGGGACCGGGGAGCTGTTTTTT.